This T cell receptor (beta chain) was profiled in a study of T cell responses to AZD1222 COVID-19 vaccine. Data came from immunoSEQ multiplex PCR; TCRdb stores just in-frame clones and leaves some out. The sample shows approximately 180,000 clones, about 93% of them seen only once. CDR3 length: 17 residues. The germline gives CDR1 GTSNPN, CDR2 SVGIG (reference sequence). V was trimmed by 3 bases and J by 0 bases, leaving 15 bases between them. This chain joins TRBV30 and TRBJ1-6; the D is unclear. This sample comprised peripheral blood, obtained 28 days after the second dose of the MenACWY control vaccine. The sequence was obtained from an adult who received the MenACWY meningococcal vaccine as a control. The CDR3 is CAWRNPSQSSYNSPLHF. The CDR3 coding sequence is TGTGCCTGGAGGAATCCATCACAGAGCTCCTATAATTCACCCCTCCACTTT.